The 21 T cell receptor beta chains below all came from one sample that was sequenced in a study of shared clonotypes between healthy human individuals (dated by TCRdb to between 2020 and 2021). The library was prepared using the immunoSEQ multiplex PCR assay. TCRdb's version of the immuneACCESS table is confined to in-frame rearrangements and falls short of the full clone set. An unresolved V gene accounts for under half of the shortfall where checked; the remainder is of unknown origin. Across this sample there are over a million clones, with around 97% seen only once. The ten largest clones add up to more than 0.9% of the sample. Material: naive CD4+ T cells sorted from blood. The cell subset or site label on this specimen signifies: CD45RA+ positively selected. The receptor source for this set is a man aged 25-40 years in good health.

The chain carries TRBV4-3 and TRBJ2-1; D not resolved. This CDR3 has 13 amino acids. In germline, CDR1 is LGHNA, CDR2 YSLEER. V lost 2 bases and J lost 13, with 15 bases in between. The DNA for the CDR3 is TGCGCCAGCAGCCAACCCCTGGGATCGGAACAGTTCTTC. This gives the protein CASSQPLGSEQFF.

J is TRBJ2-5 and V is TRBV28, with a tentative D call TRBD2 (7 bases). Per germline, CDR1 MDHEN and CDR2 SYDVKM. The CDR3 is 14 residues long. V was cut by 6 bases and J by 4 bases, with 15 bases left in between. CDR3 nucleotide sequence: TGTGCCAGCAGGGCGAGGGGGGGCGCAGAGACCCAGTACTTC. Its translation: CASRARGGAETQYF.

The chain's CDR3 is CASRGRVGLDEQYF. Here the CDR3 DNA reads TGTGCCAGCAGGGGCCGGGTTGGTCTCGACGAGCAGTACTTC. The genes are TRBV28 and TRBJ2-7; D remains unclear. The CDR3 runs 14 residues. Trimming cost V 6 bases and J 5 bases, with 17 bases left between them. Germline values: CDR1 MDHEN, CDR2 SYDVKM.

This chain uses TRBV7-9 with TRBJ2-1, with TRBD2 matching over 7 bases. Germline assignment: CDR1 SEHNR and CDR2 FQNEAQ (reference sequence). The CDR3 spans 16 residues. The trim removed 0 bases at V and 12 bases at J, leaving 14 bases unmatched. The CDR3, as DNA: TGTGCCAGCAGCTTAGCGCGCGGGAGTGTTGCTGGTCGGCAGTTCTTC. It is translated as CASSLARGSVAGRQFF. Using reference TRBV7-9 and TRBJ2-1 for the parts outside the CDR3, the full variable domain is DTGVSQNPRHKITKRGQNVTFRCDPISEHNRLYWYRQTLGQGPEFLTYFQNEAQLEKSRLLSDRFSAERPKGSFSTLEIQRTEQGDSAMYLCASSLARGSVAGRQFFGPGTRLTVL.

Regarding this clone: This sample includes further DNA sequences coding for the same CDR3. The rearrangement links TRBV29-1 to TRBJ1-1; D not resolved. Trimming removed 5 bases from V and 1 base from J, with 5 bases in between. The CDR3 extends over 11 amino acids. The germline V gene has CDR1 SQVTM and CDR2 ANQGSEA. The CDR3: CSVSRNTEAFF. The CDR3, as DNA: TGCAGCGTTTCACGGAACACTGAAGCTTTCTTT. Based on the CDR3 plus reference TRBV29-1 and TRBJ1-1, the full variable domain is SAVISQKPSRDICQRGTSLTIQCQVDSQVTMMFWYRQQPGQSLTLIATANQGSEATYESGFVIDKFPISRPNLTFSTLTVSNMSPEDSSIYLCSVSRNTEAFFGQGTRLTVV.

The CDR3: CASSVVAEGGNIQYF. The DNA of the CDR3 is TGTGCCAGCAGCGTAGTAGCGGAGGGGGGAAACATTCAGTACTTC. V gene TRBV9 combines with J gene TRBJ2-4, with D perhaps being TRBD1 or TRBD2 (6 bases each). Trimming left V 0 bases short and J 6 bases short, with 13 bases between. This CDR3 comprises 15 residues. Germline loops: CDR1 SGDLS, CDR2 YYNGEE.

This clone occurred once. CDR3 DNA: TGTGCCTGGGCTAGCGGGAGGGCCGGGCAGTACTTC. It codes for CAWASGRAGQYF. The chain employs TRBV30 and TRBJ2-7; 12 bases map to TRBD2. V was clipped by 5 bases and J by 9 bases; unmatched bases: 5. Germline V lookup: CDR1 GTSNPN, CDR2 SVGIG (reference sequence). CDR3 length: 12 amino acids. The full variable domain, its missing parts supplied by reference TRBV30 and TRBJ2-7, is SQTIHQWPATLVQPVGSPLSLECTVEGTSNPNLYWYRQAAGRGLQLLFYSVGIGQISSEVPQNLSASRPQDRQFILSSKKLLLSDSGFYLCAWASGRAGQYFGPGTRLTVT.

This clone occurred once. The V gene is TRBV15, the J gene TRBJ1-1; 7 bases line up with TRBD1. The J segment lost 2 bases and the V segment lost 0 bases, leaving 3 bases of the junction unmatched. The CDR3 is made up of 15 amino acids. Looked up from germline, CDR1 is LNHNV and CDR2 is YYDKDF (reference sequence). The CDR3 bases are TGTGCCACCAGCAGAGATGCAGGGGGTAACACTGAAGCTTTCTTT. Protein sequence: CATSRDAGGNTEAFF.

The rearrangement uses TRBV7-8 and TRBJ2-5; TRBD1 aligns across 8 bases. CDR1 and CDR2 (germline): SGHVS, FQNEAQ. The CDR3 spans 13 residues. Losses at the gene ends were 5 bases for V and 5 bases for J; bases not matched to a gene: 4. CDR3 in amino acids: CASSPTGDETQYF. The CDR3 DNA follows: TGTGCCAGCAGCCCGACAGGGGATGAGACCCAGTACTTC.

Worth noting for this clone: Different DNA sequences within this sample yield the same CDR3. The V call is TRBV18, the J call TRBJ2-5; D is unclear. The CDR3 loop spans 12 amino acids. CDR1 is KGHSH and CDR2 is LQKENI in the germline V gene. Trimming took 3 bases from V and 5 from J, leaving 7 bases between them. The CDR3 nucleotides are TGTGCCAGCTCACCCGAAAGGGAGACCCAGTACTTC. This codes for CASSPERETQYF.

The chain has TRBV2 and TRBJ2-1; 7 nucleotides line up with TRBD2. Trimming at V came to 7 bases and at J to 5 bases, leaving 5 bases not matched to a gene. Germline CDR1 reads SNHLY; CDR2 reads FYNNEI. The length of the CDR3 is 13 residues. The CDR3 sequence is CASTRAGDNEQFF. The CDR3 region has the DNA TGTGCCAGCACGAGGGCGGGGGACAATGAGCAGTTCTTC.

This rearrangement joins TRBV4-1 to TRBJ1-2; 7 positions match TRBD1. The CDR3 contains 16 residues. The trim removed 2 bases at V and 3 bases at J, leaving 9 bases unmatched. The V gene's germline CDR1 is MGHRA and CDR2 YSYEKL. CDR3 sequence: CASSQITAGTDYGYTF. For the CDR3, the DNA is TGCGCCAGCAGCCAAATTACGGCAGGGACAGACTATGGCTACACCTTC.

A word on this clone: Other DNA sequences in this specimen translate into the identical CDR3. CDR3 protein: CSARETQYF. DNA of the CDR3: TGCAGTGCTAGAGAGACCCAGTACTTC. The chain combines TRBV20-1 with TRBJ2-5, with D unresolved. Trimming pared 0 bases from V and 7 bases from J, leaving 0 bases between. The CDR3 consists of 9 residues. In germline, CDR1 is DFQATT, CDR2 SNEGSKA (reference sequence).

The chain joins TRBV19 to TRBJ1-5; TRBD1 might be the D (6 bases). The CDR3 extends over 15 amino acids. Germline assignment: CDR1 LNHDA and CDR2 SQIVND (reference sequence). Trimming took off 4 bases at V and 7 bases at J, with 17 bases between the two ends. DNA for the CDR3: TGTGCCAGTAGTACCCGAGGGGGGGGCCGGCAGCCCCAGCATTTT. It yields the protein CASSTRGGGRQPQHF.

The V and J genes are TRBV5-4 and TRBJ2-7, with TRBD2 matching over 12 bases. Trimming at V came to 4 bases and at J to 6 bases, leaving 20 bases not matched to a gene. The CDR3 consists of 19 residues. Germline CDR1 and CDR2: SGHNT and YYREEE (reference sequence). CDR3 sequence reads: CASSTPGSGSGLAGSEQYF. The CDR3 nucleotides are TGTGCCAGCAGCACCCCGGGCTCCGGGAGTGGACTAGCGGGATCCGAGCAGTACTTC.

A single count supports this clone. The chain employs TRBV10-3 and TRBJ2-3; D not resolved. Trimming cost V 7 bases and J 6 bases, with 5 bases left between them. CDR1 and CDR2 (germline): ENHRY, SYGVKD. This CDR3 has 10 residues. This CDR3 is CAITFDTQYF. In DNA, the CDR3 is TGTGCCATCACCTTCGATACGCAGTATTTT.

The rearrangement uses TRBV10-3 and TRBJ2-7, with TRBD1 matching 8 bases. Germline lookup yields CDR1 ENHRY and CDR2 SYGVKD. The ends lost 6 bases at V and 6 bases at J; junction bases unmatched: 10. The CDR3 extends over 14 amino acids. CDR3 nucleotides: TGTGCCATCAGGGATACCAGACAGGGGCGCGAGCAGTACTTC. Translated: CAIRDTRQGREQYF.

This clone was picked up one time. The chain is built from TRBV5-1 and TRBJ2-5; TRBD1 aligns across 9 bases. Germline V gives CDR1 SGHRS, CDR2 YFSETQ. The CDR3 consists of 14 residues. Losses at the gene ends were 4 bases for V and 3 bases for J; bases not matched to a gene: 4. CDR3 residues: CASSTGQGEETQYF. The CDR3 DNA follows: TGCGCCAGCAGCACGGGACAGGGAGAAGAGACCCAGTACTTC.

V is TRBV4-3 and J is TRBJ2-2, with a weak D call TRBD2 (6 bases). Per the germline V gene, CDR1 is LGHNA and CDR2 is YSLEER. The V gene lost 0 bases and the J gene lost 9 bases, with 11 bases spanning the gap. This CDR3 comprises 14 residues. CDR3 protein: CASSQDSRTRELFF. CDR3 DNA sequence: TGCGCCAGCAGCCAAGATAGCCGGACTAGGGAGCTGTTTTTT.

Written as DNA, the CDR3 is TGTGCCAGCAGTGGACAGGGGGATTACGGCTACACCTTC. Translated: CASSGQGDYGYTF. The rearrangement uses TRBV6-6 and TRBJ1-2, with 10 positions matching TRBD1. CDR1 and CDR2 from the germline V gene are MNHNY and SVGAGI (reference sequence). J gave up 8 bases and V 5 bases, and 5 bases lay outside the gene matches. The CDR3 totals 13 residues.

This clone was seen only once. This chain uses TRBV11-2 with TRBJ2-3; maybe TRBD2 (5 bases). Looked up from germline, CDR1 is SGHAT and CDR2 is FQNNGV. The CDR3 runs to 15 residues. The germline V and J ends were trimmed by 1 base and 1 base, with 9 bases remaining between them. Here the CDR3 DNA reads TGTGCCAGCAGCTTAGGGGTAGCGCGCACAGATACGCAGTATTTT. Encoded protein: CASSLGVARTDTQYF.